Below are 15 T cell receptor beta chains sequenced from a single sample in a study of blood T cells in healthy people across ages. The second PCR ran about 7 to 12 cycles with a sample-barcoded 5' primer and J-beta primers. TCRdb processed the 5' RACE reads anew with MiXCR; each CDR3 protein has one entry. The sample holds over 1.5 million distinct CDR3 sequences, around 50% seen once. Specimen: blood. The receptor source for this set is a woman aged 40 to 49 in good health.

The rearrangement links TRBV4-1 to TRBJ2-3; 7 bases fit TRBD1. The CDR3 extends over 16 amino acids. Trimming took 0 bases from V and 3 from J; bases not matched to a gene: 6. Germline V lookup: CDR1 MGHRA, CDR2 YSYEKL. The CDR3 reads CASSQDRGLVTDTQYF. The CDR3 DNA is TGCGCCAGCAGCCAAGATAGGGGGCTGGTGACAGATACGCAGTATTTT.

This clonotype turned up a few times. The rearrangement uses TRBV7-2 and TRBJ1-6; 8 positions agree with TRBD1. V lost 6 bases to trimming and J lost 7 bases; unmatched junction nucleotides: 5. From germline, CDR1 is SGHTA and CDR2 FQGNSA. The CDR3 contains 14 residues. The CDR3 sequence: CASSYRDRNSPLHF. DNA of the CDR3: TGTGCCAGCAGTTACCGGGACAGGAATTCACCCCTCCACTTT.

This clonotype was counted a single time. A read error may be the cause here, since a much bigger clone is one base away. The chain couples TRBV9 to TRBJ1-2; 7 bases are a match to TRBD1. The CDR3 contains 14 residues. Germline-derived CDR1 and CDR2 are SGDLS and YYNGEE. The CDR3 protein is CASSTRQGNCGYTF. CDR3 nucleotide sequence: TGTGCCAGCAGCACTCGACAGGGAAACTGTGGCTACACCTTC. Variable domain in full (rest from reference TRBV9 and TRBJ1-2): DSGVTQTPKHLITATGQRVTLRCSPRSGDLSVYWYQQSLDQGLQFLIQYYNGEERAKGNILERFSAQQFPDLHSELNLSSLELGDSALYFCASSTRQGNCGYTFGSGTRLTVV.

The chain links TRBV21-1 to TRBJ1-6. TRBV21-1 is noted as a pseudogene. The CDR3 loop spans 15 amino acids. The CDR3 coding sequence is TGTGCCAGCAGCCAGCCTGAAAGGGTCGCGCTGCCCCTCCACTTT. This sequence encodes CASSQPERVALPLHF.

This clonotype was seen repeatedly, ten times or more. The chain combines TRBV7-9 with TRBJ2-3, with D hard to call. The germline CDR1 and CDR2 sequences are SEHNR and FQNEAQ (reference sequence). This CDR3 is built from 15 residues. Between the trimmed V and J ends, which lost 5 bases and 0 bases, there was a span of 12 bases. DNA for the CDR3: TGTGCCAGCAGCCCACAAGGCGTTAGCACAGATACGCAGTATTTT. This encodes CASSPQGVSTDTQYF.

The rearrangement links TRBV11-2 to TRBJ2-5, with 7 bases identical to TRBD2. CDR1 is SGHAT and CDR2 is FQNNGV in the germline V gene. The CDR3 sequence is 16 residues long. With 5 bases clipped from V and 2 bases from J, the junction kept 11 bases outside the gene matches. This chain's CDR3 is CASSILDGGTQETQYF. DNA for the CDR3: TGTGCCAGCAGCATACTCGACGGGGGGACTCAAGAGACCCAGTACTTC.

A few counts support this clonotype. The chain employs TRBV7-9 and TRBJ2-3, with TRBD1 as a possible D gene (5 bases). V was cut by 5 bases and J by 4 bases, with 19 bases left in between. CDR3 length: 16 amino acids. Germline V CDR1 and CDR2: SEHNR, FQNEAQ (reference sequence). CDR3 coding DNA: TGTGCCAGCAGCCAACCACCAGGGTCGAGCGCAGATACGCAGTATTTT. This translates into CASSQPPGSSADTQYF.

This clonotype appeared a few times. This CDR3 is CASSQDGRLMDVAFF. The DNA for the CDR3 is TGCGCCAGCAGCCAAGATGGGCGCCTGATGGACGTCGCTTTCTTT. The V gene is TRBV4-1, the J gene TRBJ1-1; D gene ambiguous. CDR1 and CDR2 (germline): MGHRA, YSYEKL. This CDR3 has 15 residues. V lost 0 bases and J lost 11, with 19 bases in between.

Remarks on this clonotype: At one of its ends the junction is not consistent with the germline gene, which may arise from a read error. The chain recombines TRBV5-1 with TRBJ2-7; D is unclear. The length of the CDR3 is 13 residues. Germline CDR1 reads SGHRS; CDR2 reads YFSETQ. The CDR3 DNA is TGCGCCAGCAGCTCGGACGGGCCCTACGGGCAGTACTTC. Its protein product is CASSSDGPYGQYF.

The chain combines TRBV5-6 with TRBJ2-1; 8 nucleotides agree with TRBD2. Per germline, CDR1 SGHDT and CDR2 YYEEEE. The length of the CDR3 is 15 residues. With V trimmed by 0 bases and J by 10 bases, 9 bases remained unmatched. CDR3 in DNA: TGTGCCAGCAGCTTGGGCGGACTAGCCGAAGAGGAGCAGTTCTTC. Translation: CASSLGGLAEEEQFF.

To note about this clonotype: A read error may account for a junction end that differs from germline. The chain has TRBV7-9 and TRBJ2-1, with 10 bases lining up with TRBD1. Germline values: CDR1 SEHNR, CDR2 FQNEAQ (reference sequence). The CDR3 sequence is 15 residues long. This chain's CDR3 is CASSPEGQGYKEQFF. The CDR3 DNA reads TGTGCCAGCAGCCCAGAGGGACAGGGGTACAAGGAGCAGTTCTTC.

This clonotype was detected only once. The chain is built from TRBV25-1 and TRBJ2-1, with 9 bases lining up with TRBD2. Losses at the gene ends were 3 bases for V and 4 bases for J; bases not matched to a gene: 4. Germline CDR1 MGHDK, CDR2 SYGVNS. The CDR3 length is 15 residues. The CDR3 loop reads CASSEGTSRYNEQFF. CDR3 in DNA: TGTGCCAGCAGTGAGGGGACTAGCAGATACAATGAGCAGTTCTTC.

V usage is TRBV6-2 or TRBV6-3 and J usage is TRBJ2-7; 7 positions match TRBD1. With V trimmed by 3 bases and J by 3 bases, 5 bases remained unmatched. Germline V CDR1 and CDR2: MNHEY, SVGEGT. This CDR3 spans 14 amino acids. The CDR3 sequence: CASSYEDRIYEQYF. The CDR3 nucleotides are TGTGCCAGCAGTTATGAGGACAGGATCTACGAGCAGTACTTC.

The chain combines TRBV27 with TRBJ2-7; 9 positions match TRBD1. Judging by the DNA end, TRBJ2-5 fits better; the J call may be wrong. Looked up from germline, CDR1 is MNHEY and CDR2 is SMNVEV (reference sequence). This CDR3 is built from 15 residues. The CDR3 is CASSTPRTGVETQYF. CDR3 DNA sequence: TGTGCCAGCAGTACCCCTAGGACAGGGGTAGAGACCCAGTACTTC.

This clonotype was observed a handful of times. The CDR3 bases are TGCGCCAGCAGCTTGGGGCCGGGACAGGTGACCTACGAGCAGTACTTC. Amino acid sequence: CASSLGPGQVTYEQYF. The genes are TRBV5-1 and TRBJ2-7; the match to TRBD1 covers 8 bases. There are 16 residues in the CDR3. V lost 0 bases, J lost 2 bases, and 7 bases stayed unmatched. Germline loops: CDR1 SGHRS, CDR2 YFSETQ.